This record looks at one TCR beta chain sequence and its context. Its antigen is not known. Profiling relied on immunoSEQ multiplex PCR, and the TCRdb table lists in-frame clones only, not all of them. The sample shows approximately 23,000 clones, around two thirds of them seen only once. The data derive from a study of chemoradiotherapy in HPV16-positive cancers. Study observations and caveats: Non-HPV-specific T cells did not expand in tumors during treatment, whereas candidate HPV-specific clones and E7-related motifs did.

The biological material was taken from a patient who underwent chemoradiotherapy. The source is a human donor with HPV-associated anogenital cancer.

The CDR3 nucleotides read TGTGCCAGCAGCGTAGCGTCAGGGGGTACTTCGGGCGAGCAGTACTTC. As protein: CASSVASGGTSGEQYF. The V gene is TRBV9, the J gene TRBJ2-7; 7 nucleotides agree with TRBD1. CDR1 is SGDLS and CDR2 is YYNGEE in the germline V gene. Trimming took 0 bases from V and 6 from J; bases not matched to a gene: 12. This CDR3 comprises 16 residues.